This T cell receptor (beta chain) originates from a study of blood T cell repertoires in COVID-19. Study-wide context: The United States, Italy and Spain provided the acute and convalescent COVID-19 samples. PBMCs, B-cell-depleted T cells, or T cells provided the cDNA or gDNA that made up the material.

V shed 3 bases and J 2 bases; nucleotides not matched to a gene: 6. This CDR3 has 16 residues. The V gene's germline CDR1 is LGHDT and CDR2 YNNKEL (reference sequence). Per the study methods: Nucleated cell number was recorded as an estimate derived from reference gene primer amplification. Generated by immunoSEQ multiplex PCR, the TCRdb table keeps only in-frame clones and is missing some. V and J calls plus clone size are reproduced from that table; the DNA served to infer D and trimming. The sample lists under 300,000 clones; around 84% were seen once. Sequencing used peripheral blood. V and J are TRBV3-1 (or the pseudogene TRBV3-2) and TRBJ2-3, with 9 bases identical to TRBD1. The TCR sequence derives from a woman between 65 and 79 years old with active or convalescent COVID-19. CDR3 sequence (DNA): TGTGCCAGCAGCCACCACGGACAGGGGCACACAGATACGCAGTATTTT. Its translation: CASSHHGQGHTDTQYF.